Sequencing of this T cell receptor (beta chain) was carried out in a study of shared clonotypes between healthy human individuals. Regarding the study as a whole: What rarefaction showed was incomplete sorted-subset sequencing despite large depth.

TCRdb's table, derived via immunoSEQ multiplex PCR, lists solely in-frame clones and lacks some. Here the sample spans around 1,000,000 clones, 70% to 85% being singletons. The germline V gene has CDR1 SGHRS and CDR2 YFSETQ. The CDR3 covers 13 residues. Between the trimmed V and J ends, which lost 4 bases and 3 bases, there was a span of 10 bases. Splitting the CD4+ cells yielded a CD45RA+ naive subset and a CD45RA-negative memory subset. Note on this clone: No antigen is known for it.

The clonotype was recovered from a man aged 18-30 years in good health. Some clones in this sample may be carry-over from other donors' samples. V usage is TRBV5-1 and J usage is TRBJ2-5; D not certain. The material sequenced was memory CD4+ T cells from PBMCs. As to subset: CD45RA-negative fraction. The CDR3 reads CASSILQEETQYF. In nucleotides, the CDR3 is TGCGCCAGCAGCATTTTACAAGAAGAGACCCAGTACTTC.